This passage covers 17 T cell receptor beta chains from one sample sequenced in a study of vaccination and CD4 T cells after COVID-19. For these receptors, no antigen is known. Sequence data for DNA of cultured CD4+ T cells were generated by the Oncomine TCR Beta short-read assay. TCRdb reanalysed the PCR reads using MiXCR and keeps one entry per CDR3 protein. The repertoire consists of more than 12,000 distinct CDR3 sequences, with approximately 84% occurring once and the leading ten covering 9.6%. The treatment was: approximately 11-day PBMC culture with coronavirus spike peptide pools or control peptides (ViraFEST assay). The starting material was CD4+ T cells from blood, cultured in vitro, obtained after SARS-CoV-2 vaccination. These receptors all stem from a human donor who received a COVID-19 vaccine.

The chain joins TRBV24-1 to TRBJ2-5; 9 bases are shared with TRBD2. V was clipped by 6 bases and J by 5 bases; unmatched bases: 12. This CDR3 region has 16 residues. Germline loops: CDR1 KGHDR, CDR2 SFDVKD. The CDR3 nucleotides are TGTGCCACCAGTCTGAATAGCGGGGGAGGGGGGGAGACCCAGTACTTC. This translates into CATSLNSGGGGETQYF.

The V and J genes are TRBV2 and TRBJ1-5; D not resolved. Trimming took 6 bases from V and 6 from J, leaving 15 bases between them. CDR3 size: 14 residues. Germline values: CDR1 SNHLY, CDR2 FYNNEI. In DNA, the CDR3 is TGTGCCAGCAGCCAACTCCCGGGAATTCAGCCCCAGCATTTT. Its protein product is CASSQLPGIQPQHF.

This clonotype was detected once. In nucleotides, the CDR3 is TGTGCCTCAAGGACAGCCTCTGGAAACACCATATATTTT. This codes for CASRTASGNTIYF. The chain couples TRBV30 to TRBJ1-3, with a tentative D call TRBD1 (6 bases). Germline lookup yields CDR1 GTSNPN and CDR2 SVGIG (reference sequence). The CDR3 consists of 13 residues. The germline V and J ends were trimmed by 7 bases and 0 bases, with 10 bases remaining between them.

The CDR3 loop is CASSLVLTGGTEAFF. The CDR3 DNA reads TGCGCCAGCAGCTTGGTTCTGACAGGGGGCACTGAAGCTTTCTTT. The chain has TRBV5-1 and TRBJ1-1, with 9 nucleotides matching TRBD1. V was pared by 0 bases and J by 4 bases, with 4 bases of the junction left unmatched. Germline V gene sequence: CDR1 SGHRS, CDR2 YFSETQ. CDR3 length: 15 amino acids.

The V and J genes are TRBV5-1 and TRBJ2-5, with TRBD1 matching 10 bases. The V gene's germline CDR1 is SGHRS and CDR2 YFSETQ. The CDR3 sequence is 15 residues long. After removal of 3 bases from V and 4 bases from J, the junction contained 6 bases not matched to a gene. The CDR3 is CASSSGQGSRETQYF. The CDR3 DNA reads as TGCGCCAGCAGCTCGGGACAGGGGTCAAGAGAGACCCAGTACTTC. The full variable domain, completed using reference TRBV5-1 and TRBJ2-5, is KAGVTQTPRYLIKTRGQQVTLSCSPISGHRSVSWYQQTPGQGLQFLFEYFSETQRNKGNFPGRFSGRQFSNSRSEMNVSTLELGDSALYLCASSSGQGSRETQYFGPGTRLLVL.

This chain connects TRBV25-1 to TRBJ2-7; no clear D. The CDR3 runs 13 residues. Germline CDR1 is MGHDK and CDR2 is SYGVNS. Trimming removed 6 bases from V and 9 bases from J, with 18 bases in between. CDR3 residues: CASSPGRFFGQYF. The CDR3, as DNA: TGTGCCAGCAGCCCGGGCCGCTTTTTCGGGCAGTACTTC.

This chain joins TRBV28 and TRBJ2-1, with 12 positions matching TRBD1. With V trimmed by 6 bases and J by 7 bases, 7 bases remained unmatched. This CDR3 region has 15 residues. Looked up from germline, CDR1 is MDHEN and CDR2 is SYDVKM. The CDR3 here is CASRLRDRGQNEQFF. The CDR3 coding sequence is TGTGCCAGCAGATTAAGGGACAGGGGGCAAAATGAGCAGTTCTTC.

The gene calls are TRBV12-3 or TRBV12-4 and TRBJ1-1, with no clear D. This CDR3 region has 12 residues. The V and J ends lost 3 bases and 2 bases respectively, with 4 bases between them. In nucleotides, the CDR3 is TGTGCCAGCAGTTTGGGTAACACTGAAGCTTTCTTT. Translation: CASSLGNTEAFF.

The chain uses TRBV11-2 and TRBJ2-7; possible D gene TRBD1, 6 bases. V lost 0 bases, J lost 2 bases, and 11 bases lay in between. Per the germline V gene, CDR1 is SGHAT and CDR2 is FQNNGV. This CDR3 has 15 residues. The CDR3 protein is CASSLDSQGPYEQYF. Written as DNA, the CDR3 is TGTGCCAGCAGCTTAGATAGTCAGGGGCCCTACGAGCAGTACTTC.

The chain employs TRBV30 and TRBJ1-2, with D perhaps matching TRBD1 (5 bases). CDR1 and CDR2 (germline): GTSNPN, SVGIG (reference sequence). The CDR3 totals 16 residues. V gave up 4 bases and J gave up 2 bases, with 20 bases separating them. The CDR3 protein is CAWNSFPGTANYGYTF. DNA for the CDR3: TGTGCCTGGAATTCCTTTCCCGGGACCGCGAACTATGGCTACACCTTC.

The chain recombines TRBV3-1 with TRBJ1-2; 7 bases agree with TRBD1. The CDR3 is 13 residues long. Unmatched junction bases numbered 5, after V lost 5 bases and J lost 5 bases. Per the germline V gene, CDR1 is LGHDT and CDR2 is YNNKEL (reference sequence). The CDR3 nucleotides read TGTGCCAGCAGCACAGGACAGGTGTATGGCTACACCTTC. Translation gives CASSTGQVYGYTF.

The genes are TRBV7-9 and TRBJ1-3; no clear D. This CDR3 region has 17 residues. Germline loops: CDR1 SEHNR, CDR2 FQNEAQ (reference sequence). V was trimmed by 7 bases and J by 0 bases, leaving 19 bases between them. The chain's CDR3 is CASMSQENLSSGNTIYF. CDR3 nucleotide sequence: TGTGCCAGCATGAGCCAGGAGAATCTGAGCTCTGGAAACACCATATATTTT. The complete variable domain, with remaining parts taken from reference TRBV7-9 and TRBJ1-3, reads DTGVSQNPRHKITKRGQNVTFRCDPISEHNRLYWYRQTLGQGPEFLTYFQNEAQLEKSRLLSDRFSAERPKGSFSTLEIQRTEQGDSAMYLCASMSQENLSSGNTIYFGEGSWLTVV.

V gene TRBV7-2 combines with J gene TRBJ2-3; 7 nucleotides agree with TRBD2. The CDR3 extends over 16 amino acids. V trimming: 4 bases; J trimming: 2 bases; junction bases outside the gene matches: 9. Germline CDR1 SGHTA, CDR2 FQGNSA. The CDR3 spells CASSSSGGGFTDTQYF. The CDR3 nucleotides are TGTGCCAGCAGCTCATCGGGCGGGGGTTTCACAGATACGCAGTATTTT. Combining the CDR3 with reference TRBV7-2 and TRBJ2-3 gives the whole variable domain GAGVSQSPSNKVTEKGKDVELRCDPISGHTALYWYRQSLGQGLEFLIYFQGNSAPDKSGLPSDRFSAERTGGSVSTLTIQRTQQEDSAVYLCASSSSGGGFTDTQYFGPGTRLTVL.

The chain uses TRBV29-1 and TRBJ1-4; TRBD1 aligns across 10 bases. The CDR3 loop spans 14 amino acids. The junction had 5 bases not matched to a gene; V was cut back by 6 bases and J by 4 bases. CDR1 is SQVTM and CDR2 is ANQGSEA in the germline V gene. The CDR3 loop reads CSVRQGASNEKLFF. The CDR3 DNA sequence: TGCAGCGTCCGACAGGGGGCCAGTAATGAAAAACTGTTTTTT.

The chain recombines TRBV20-1 with TRBJ2-2; the D gene is possibly TRBD2 (5 bases). This CDR3 is built from 12 residues. Germline values: CDR1 DFQATT, CDR2 SNEGSKA (reference sequence). V was trimmed by 3 bases and J by 7 bases, leaving 9 bases between them. The CDR3 DNA reads as TGCAGTGCTAGGGCAGGAGGCGGGGAGCTGTTTTTT. The encoded protein is CSARAGGGELFF.

The genes are TRBV2 and TRBJ1-5; possible D gene TRBD1, 5 bases. V lost 4 bases and J 4 bases, leaving 8 bases between the germline ends. Germline CDR1 reads SNHLY; CDR2 reads FYNNEI. The CDR3 is made up of 13 amino acids. CDR3 sequence reads: CASSVDSNQPQHF. The CDR3 bases are TGTGCCAGCAGTGTTGACAGTAATCAGCCCCAGCATTTT.

The chain recombines TRBV19 with TRBJ1-6, with 11 bases that match TRBD1. The V gene end was trimmed by 1 base and the J gene end by 10 bases; junction bases not matched to a gene: 6. The CDR3 extends over 16 amino acids. Germline CDR1 and CDR2: LNHDA and SQIVND (reference sequence). The CDR3 sequence is CASSIGPGQGVSPLHF. The CDR3 DNA follows: TGTGCCAGTAGTATAGGGCCGGGACAGGGGGTCTCACCCCTCCACTTT.